Listed here are 8 T cell receptor beta chains from one sample, sequenced in a study of shared clonotypes between healthy human individuals. The data were produced by immunoSEQ multiplex PCR, yet TCRdb's version contains in-frame clones alone and is incomplete. Of 950,000 to 1,100,000 clones listed, 75% to 85% were seen once; the top ten hold 0.6% to 0.7%. Input material: memory CD4+ T cells from PBMCs. The subset here: CD45RA-negative fraction. Receptors were obtained from a man between 18 and 35 years old in good health. Some clones in this sample may be carry-over from other donors' samples.

This clone was recorded once. The chain couples TRBV7-2 to TRBJ2-4; D not certain. The CDR3 loop spans 17 amino acids. CDR1 is SGHTA, CDR2 FQGNSA, per germline. Trimming shortened V by 2 bases and J by 2 bases, and 16 bases separated the two germline ends. The CDR3, as DNA: TGTGCCAGCAGCTTACAGCCGGCATGGGATCCCAAAAACATTCAGTACTTC. It specifies CASSLQPAWDPKNIQYF.

The V and J genes are TRBV27 and TRBJ2-3, with 7 bases fitting TRBD2. Germline V gene lookup returns CDR1 MNHEY and CDR2 SMNVEV (reference sequence). Trimming cost V 10 bases and J 5 bases; bases outside gene matches: 9. This CDR3 is 13 amino acids long. CDR3 nucleotides: TGTGCCACCAGGGACTATACCGTAGATACGCAGTATTTT. Translating gives CATRDYTVDTQYF.

This clone showed up just a few times. The rearrangement joins TRBV6-1 to TRBJ2-1; 7 positions agree with TRBD1. Germline CDR1 and CDR2: MNHNS and SASEGT. J lost 5 bases, V lost 6 bases, and 7 bases had no gene match. CDR3 length equals 14 residues. CDR3 protein: CASRKGATDNEQFF. The CDR3 DNA sequence: TGTGCCAGCAGGAAGGGGGCGACAGACAATGAGCAGTTCTTC.

Only a few counts were recorded for this clone. The chain links TRBV5-1 to TRBJ2-1; D is undetermined. The CDR3 sequence is 14 residues long. CDR1 SGHRS and CDR2 YFSETQ come from the germline V gene. Trimming cost V 4 bases and J 10 bases, with 18 bases left between them. The CDR3 bases are TGCGCCAGCAGCCGGACGGACGCCGGAAGGGAGCAGTTCTTC. Translation gives CASSRTDAGREQFF.

The chain links TRBV10-3 to TRBJ1-2; D remains ambiguous. Germline-derived CDR1 and CDR2 are ENHRY and SYGVKD. CDR3 size: 14 residues. Trimming removed 6 bases from V and 8 bases from J, with 19 bases in between. For the CDR3, the DNA is TGTGCCATCAGACCGGGCCTCCCGATGGGGGGCTACACCTTC. Translated, it gives CAIRPGLPMGGYTF.

A few counts support this clone. J is TRBJ2-3 and V is TRBV7-9, with TRBD2 matching over 8 bases. Germline V gives CDR1 SEHNR, CDR2 FQNEAQ (reference sequence). The length of the CDR3 is 14 residues. Trimming at V came to 2 bases and at J to 3 bases, leaving 1 base not matched to a gene. The CDR3 sequence: CASSLRGRTDTQYF. The DNA for the CDR3 is TGTGCCAGCAGCTTACGCGGGAGGACAGATACGCAGTATTTT.

J is TRBJ2-2 and V is TRBV5-1; a possible D gene is TRBD2 (6 bases). V was clipped by 0 bases and J by 7 bases, with 10 bases between them. Germline lookup yields CDR1 SGHRS and CDR2 YFSETQ. The CDR3 has 14 residues. This chain's CDR3 is CASSLDGGNGELFF. CDR3 bases: TGCGCCAGCAGCTTGGACGGGGGAAACGGGGAGCTGTTTTTT.

V usage is TRBV4-1 and J usage is TRBJ1-1, with D possibly matching TRBD1 (6 bases). Looked up from germline, CDR1 is MGHRA and CDR2 is YSYEKL. The V end was cut by 0 bases, the J end by 1 base, with 12 bases between. There are 16 residues in the CDR3. CDR3 protein: CASSQERGGSNTEAFF. CDR3 in DNA: TGCGCCAGCAGCCAAGAAAGGGGGGGGTCGAACACTGAAGCTTTCTTT.